The 8 T cell receptor beta chains presented below share a single source sample, sequenced in a study of blood T cell repertoires in COVID-19 (dated by TCRdb to the early 2020s). The library was produced with the immunoSEQ multiplex PCR assay. The source is immuneACCESS, and TCRdb retained only in-frame sequences with V and J called. Part of the clones is not carried over; for the studies checked, unresolved V genes explain less than half of this, and the remainder is unexplained. For this sample there are around 400,000 clones; about nine tenths appear just once. The ten largest make up less than 2% of the sample. Source material: PBMCs or T cells enriched from blood (not recorded which). These receptors were collected from a woman aged 25-40 years who had recovered from COVID-19.

The V and J genes are TRBV11-2 and TRBJ2-2; 8 bases are shared with TRBD1. There are 14 residues in the CDR3. Germline trimming cut 5 bases from V and 4 bases from J; bases unmatched to any gene: 3. Germline CDR1 reads SGHAT; CDR2 reads FQNNGV. The CDR3 loop reads CASSPGQGTGELFF. The CDR3 DNA follows: TGTGCCAGCAGCCCTGGACAGGGCACCGGGGAGCTGTTTTTT. Together with reference TRBV11-2 and TRBJ2-2, the CDR3 gives the full variable domain: EAGVAQSPRYKIIEKRQSVAFWCNPISGHATLYWYQQILGQGPKLLIQFQNNGVVDDSQLPKDRFSAERLKGVDSTLKIQPAKLEDSAVYLCASSPGQGTGELFFGEGSRLTVL.

The genes are TRBV9 and TRBJ2-7; tentative D call: TRBD1 (6 bases). Germline V gives CDR1 SGDLS, CDR2 YYNGEE. With 3 bases removed from V and 0 bases from J, the gap between germline ends came to 10 bases. The CDR3 extends over 14 amino acids. The CDR3 region has the DNA TGTGCCAGCAGCGCGACAGGTTTCTCCTACGAGCAGTACTTC. Its translation is CASSATGFSYEQYF.

The chain recombines TRBV28 with TRBJ2-3; no definite D call. CDR1 is MDHEN, CDR2 SYDVKM, per germline. The CDR3 is 13 residues long. Deletions cut 3 bases from V and 6 bases from J, with 10 bases between. The CDR3 loop reads CASSFKTRDTQYF. As DNA, the CDR3 is TGTGCCAGCAGTTTCAAAACCAGGGATACGCAGTATTTT.

The chain has TRBV7-3 and TRBJ2-1; TRBD2 matches at 11 bases. The germline V gene encodes CDR1 SGHTA and CDR2 FQGTGA. The CDR3 runs 17 residues. Trimming took 0 bases from V and 4 from J; bases not matched to a gene: 5. The CDR3 region is CASSLTETSGNYNEQFF. The CDR3 coding sequence is TGTGCCAGCAGCTTAACGGAGACTAGCGGGAATTACAATGAGCAGTTCTTC. Full variable domain (remainder filled in from reference TRBV7-3 and TRBJ2-1): GAGVSQTPSNKVTEKGKYVELRCDPISGHTALYWYRQSLGQGPEFLIYFQGTGAADDSGLPNDRFFAVRPEGSVSTLKIQRTERGDSAVYLCASSLTETSGNYNEQFFGPGTRLTVL.

The chain combines TRBV2 with TRBJ2-7; D remains ambiguous. There are 11 residues in the CDR3. Germline V gene lookup returns CDR1 SNHLY and CDR2 FYNNEI. V lost 6 bases, J lost 3 bases, and 6 bases lay in between. CDR3: CASSPIYEQYF. The CDR3 DNA follows: TGTGCCAGCAGCCCAATCTACGAGCAGTACTTC.

V is TRBV30 and J is TRBJ1-2; D gene uncertain. There are 13 residues in the CDR3. The germline gives CDR1 GTSNPN, CDR2 SVGIG (reference sequence). V shed 0 bases and J shed 7 bases, with 12 bases lying between them. The CDR3 here is CAWSVLGRGGYTF. In DNA form, the CDR3 reads TGTGCCTGGAGTGTACTTGGGCGGGGTGGCTACACCTTC.

This clone has a single count. The genes are TRBV27 and TRBJ2-1, with TRBD1 matching 10 bases. CDR1 is MNHEY, CDR2 SMNVEV, per germline (reference sequence). V gave up 4 bases and J gave up 8 bases; unmatched junction bases: 5. This CDR3 has 14 residues. In DNA form, the CDR3 reads TGTGCCAGCAGTTCCGGACAGGGGGGGTATGAGCAGTTCTTC. Translation gives CASSSGQGGYEQFF.

The chain combines TRBV6-5 with TRBJ1-3; tentatively, D is TRBD1 (5 bases). CDR1 and CDR2 (germline): MNHEY, SVGAGI. The CDR3 is made up of 15 amino acids. V lost 2 bases and J lost 4, with 12 bases in between. The CDR3, as DNA: TGTGCCAGCAGTTACGACACAGGCCTCGGAAACACCATATATTTT. As protein: CASSYDTGLGNTIYF.